The 24 T cell receptor beta chains below all came from one sample that was sequenced in a study of cytomegalovirus exposure and HLA in healthy donors. Primers: 60 Vbeta forward and 13 Jbeta reverse. Assay: immunoSEQ multiplex PCR; the TCRdb copy retains only in-frame clones and omits some. Among 94,000 or so clones listed, about two thirds were seen once. The sample consisted of PBMCs. These receptors were obtained from a man between 60 and 75 years old in good health and CMV-seronegative.

The J gene is TRBJ2-3, the V gene TRBV19; D unresolved. CDR1 is LNHDA and CDR2 is SQIVND in the germline V gene (reference sequence). V was clipped by 9 bases and J by 4 bases, with 14 bases between them. CDR3 length: 13 amino acids. CDR3 loop: CASQTEWSDTQYF. The CDR3 bases are TGTGCCAGCCAAACAGAGTGGTCAGATACGCAGTATTTT.

The V and J genes are TRBV10-3 and TRBJ1-3, with D maybe TRBD1 (6 bases). Trimming removed 7 bases from V and 5 bases from J, with 15 bases in between. This CDR3 region has 14 residues. In germline, CDR1 is ENHRY, CDR2 SYGVKD. The CDR3 region is CAIMGAESRNTIYF. Written as DNA, the CDR3 is TGTGCCATCATGGGGGCGGAGAGCCGAAACACCATATATTTT.

This clone was counted a few times. This chain connects TRBV19 to TRBJ1-1; D gene unclear. V was trimmed by 5 bases and J by 6 bases, leaving 13 bases between them. The CDR3 runs 13 residues. CDR1 is LNHDA, CDR2 SQIVND, per germline (reference sequence). This chain's CDR3 is CASSREGQAEAFF. CDR3 DNA sequence: TGTGCCAGTAGTCGGGAAGGGCAGGCTGAAGCTTTCTTT.

The V gene is TRBV10-1, the J gene TRBJ2-2; TRBD2 might be the D (6 bases). CDR3 length equals 14 residues. V lost 3 bases to trimming and J lost 6 bases, with 11 bases between them. The V gene's germline CDR1 is WNHNN and CDR2 SYGVQD (reference sequence). As DNA, the CDR3 is TGCGCCAGCAGTGACCCGGGAGACGCCGGGGAGCTGTTTTTT. This translates into CASSDPGDAGELFF.

This clone was seen a few times. CDR3 sequence reads: CSVVGGIQETQYF. DNA of the CDR3: TGCAGCGTTGTAGGGGGTATCCAAGAGACCCAGTACTTC. The chain links TRBV29-1 to TRBJ2-5; TRBD1 is a possible D gene (6 bases). V was clipped by 4 bases and J by 1 base, with 10 bases between them. From germline, CDR1 is SQVTM and CDR2 ANQGSEA. CDR3 size: 13 residues.

The V gene is TRBV5-1, the J gene TRBJ2-3; 11 positions agree with TRBD2. The CDR3 contains 16 residues. Germline V CDR1 and CDR2: SGHRS, YFSETQ. V dropped 3 bases and J dropped 0; count of bases not matched to a gene: 3. The CDR3 DNA reads as TGCGCCAGCAGCTCGACTAGCGGGACTAGCACAGATACGCAGTATTTT. Translated: CASSSTSGTSTDTQYF. The full variable domain, its missing parts supplied by reference TRBV5-1 and TRBJ2-3, is KAGVTQTPRYLIKTRGQQVTLSCSPISGHRSVSWYQQTPGQGLQFLFEYFSETQRNKGNFPGRFSGRQFSNSRSEMNVSTLELGDSALYLCASSSTSGTSTDTQYFGPGTRLTVL.

This chain connects TRBV27 to TRBJ2-7, with D possibly TRBD1 on 6 matching bases. Trimming pared 3 bases from V and 2 bases from J, leaving 11 bases between. Germline V gene data show CDR1 as MNHEY and CDR2 as SMNVEV (reference sequence). CDR3 length: 14 residues. This CDR3 is CASSLRQEAYEQYF. Written as DNA, the CDR3 is TGTGCCAGCAGTTTGCGACAGGAGGCCTACGAGCAGTACTTC.

This clone has only a few counts. The chain uses TRBV6-5 and TRBJ1-4, with D perhaps TRBD1 (5 bases). CDR1 is MNHEY and CDR2 is SVGAGI in the germline V gene. This CDR3 spans 13 amino acids. V lost 5 bases, J lost 8 bases, and 12 bases lay in between. The CDR3 loop reads CASSPRGWEKLFF. CDR3 nucleotide sequence: TGTGCCAGCAGTCCAAGGGGCTGGGAAAAACTGTTTTTT.

This clone was counted between two and nine times. The rearrangement uses TRBV6-1 and TRBJ1-5; D may be TRBD1 (5 bases). Germline CDR1 and CDR2: MNHNS and SASEGT. V lost 4 bases, J lost 9 bases, and 13 bases lay in between. This CDR3 is built from 13 residues. The CDR3 sequence is CASSVTPTGPQHF. CDR3 sequence (DNA): TGTGCCAGCAGTGTGACCCCTACAGGGCCCCAGCATTTT.

The J gene is TRBJ2-2, the V gene TRBV4-3; 7 bases match TRBD1. V shed 1 base and J 4 bases; nucleotides not matched to a gene: 6. Per the germline V gene, CDR1 is LGHNA and CDR2 is YSLEER. The CDR3 loop spans 16 amino acids. CDR3 region: CASSQGWAGGTGELFF. CDR3 nucleotide sequence: TGCGCCAGCAGCCAAGGATGGGCAGGGGGCACCGGGGAGCTGTTTTTT.

V and J are TRBV5-4 and TRBJ1-2; perhaps TRBD1 as D (5 bases). Germline CDR1 is SGHNT and CDR2 is YYREEE (reference sequence). This CDR3 contains 13 residues. The germline V and J ends were trimmed by 3 bases and 5 bases, with 11 bases remaining between them. CDR3 in amino acids: CASSSDSLYGYTF. CDR3 nucleotides: TGTGCCAGCAGCTCTGACAGTCTTTATGGCTACACCTTC.

The chain is built from TRBV30 and TRBJ1-3; no definite D call. Per germline, CDR1 GTSNPN and CDR2 SVGIG (reference sequence). The V and J ends lost 2 bases and 2 bases respectively, with 7 bases between them. This CDR3 spans 13 amino acids. This CDR3 is CAWSITAGNTIYF. The CDR3 nucleotides read TGTGCCTGGAGTATAACGGCTGGAAACACCATATATTTT.

CDR3 loop: CASSPQGAYEQYF. The CDR3 coding sequence is TGCGCCAGCAGCCCGCAGGGGGCATACGAGCAGTACTTC. The chain carries TRBV5-1 and TRBJ2-7; 8 positions match TRBD1. The germline V gene has CDR1 SGHRS and CDR2 YFSETQ. There are 13 residues in the CDR3. The V and J ends lost 4 bases and 4 bases, in that order; junction bases with no gene match: 4.

The genes are TRBV5-1 and TRBJ2-1; perhaps TRBD2 as D (5 bases). Trimming took off 0 bases at V and 6 bases at J, with 19 bases between the two ends. CDR3 size: 17 residues. CDR1 is SGHRS and CDR2 is YFSETQ in the germline V gene. CDR3 protein: CASSLASAGLTVNEQFF. CDR3 DNA sequence: TGCGCCAGCAGCTTGGCTTCGGCGGGTCTCACGGTCAATGAGCAGTTCTTC.

This clone was seen only a few times. The genes are TRBV9 and TRBJ1-3; TRBD1 agrees at 7 bases. Losses at the gene ends were 4 bases for V and 1 base for J; bases not matched to a gene: 14. Germline assignment: CDR1 SGDLS and CDR2 YYNGEE. The CDR3 is 18 amino acids. The CDR3 sequence is CASSSGTERLFSGNTIYF. The CDR3 bases are TGTGCCAGCAGCTCTGGGACAGAGAGGCTCTTTTCTGGAAACACCATATATTTT.

The chain links TRBV10-1 to TRBJ2-7; TRBD2 agrees at 7 bases. V shed 8 bases, J shed 0 bases, and the junction held 10 bases outside the gene matches. The CDR3 totals 15 residues. Germline-derived CDR1 and CDR2 are WNHNN and SYGVQD (reference sequence). Here the CDR3 DNA reads TGCGCCAGCTCAGAATTGAGCGGGGCCTCCTACGAGCAGTACTTC. Translation: CASSELSGASYEQYF.

This rearrangement joins TRBV9 to TRBJ1-1; 7 bases fit TRBD1. Germline values: CDR1 SGDLS, CDR2 YYNGEE. Trimming removed 0 bases from V and 2 bases from J; junction bases left unmatched: 1. The CDR3 has 14 amino acids. This CDR3 is CASSVDRGNTEAFF. CDR3 DNA sequence: TGTGCCAGCAGCGTAGACAGGGGCAACACTGAAGCTTTCTTT.

This clone was recorded a few times. CDR3: CASSYSEGDKNEQFF. The CDR3 coding sequence is TGTGCCAGCAGTTACTCGGAGGGAGATAAGAATGAGCAGTTCTTC. The rearrangement uses TRBV6-6 and TRBJ2-1, with a possible D match to TRBD2 (6 bases). The CDR3 is 15 residues long. Trimming removed 0 bases at V and 7 bases at J, with 13 bases between. The germline V gene has CDR1 MNHNY and CDR2 SVGAGI (reference sequence).

In this sample, this clone turned up a few times. The V and J genes are TRBV15 and TRBJ2-1, with 12 bases matching TRBD2. Germline loops: CDR1 LNHNV, CDR2 YYDKDF (reference sequence). J lost 7 bases, V lost 4 bases, and 8 bases had no gene match. The CDR3 loop spans 16 amino acids. The CDR3 spells CATSNRLAGVRNEQFF. Written as DNA, the CDR3 is TGTGCCACCAGCAACAGACTAGCGGGAGTCAGGAATGAGCAGTTCTTC.

The rearrangement joins TRBV4-3 to TRBJ2-1; 8 bases align to TRBD1. Germline V gene data show CDR1 as LGHNA and CDR2 as YSLEER. V dropped 3 bases and J dropped 7; count of bases not matched to a gene: 14. The CDR3 is made up of 17 amino acids. CDR3 nucleotide sequence: TGCGCCAGCAGCCAGGACAGGGACCAAGGGTTACGGAATGAGCAGTTCTTC. Amino acids: CASSQDRDQGLRNEQFF.

V is TRBV6-5 and J is TRBJ2-7, with 11 positions matching TRBD1. This CDR3 contains 15 residues. Looked up from germline, CDR1 is MNHEY and CDR2 is SVGAGI. J was trimmed by 3 bases and V by 2 bases; bases with no gene match: 3. The CDR3 DNA follows: TGTGCCAGCAGTTACCTCGGGACAGGGGGCTACGAGCAGTACTTC. Encoded protein: CASSYLGTGGYEQYF.

V is TRBV29-1 and J is TRBJ2-7, with D possibly TRBD2 on 6 matching bases. Germline CDR1 reads SQVTM; CDR2 reads ANQGSEA. The CDR3 contains 14 residues. V was pared by 7 bases and J by 2 bases, with 18 bases between. The CDR3 DNA follows: TGCAGCGCTGTGGACGGCGGGACCCCCTACGAGCAGTACTTC. Amino acids: CSAVDGGTPYEQYF.

V is TRBV11-2 and J is TRBJ1-4; 10 bases fit TRBD1. The CDR3 runs to 16 residues. CDR1 is SGHAT, CDR2 FQNNGV, per germline. With 4 bases clipped from V and 8 bases from J, the junction kept 10 bases outside the gene matches. DNA for the CDR3: TGTGCCAGCAGCTCCCCCAGGGACAGGGGTAACGAAAAACTGTTTTTT. Protein product: CASSSPRDRGNEKLFF.

The chain couples TRBV7-9 to TRBJ1-1; D not certain. V gave up 3 bases and J gave up 6 bases, with 8 bases separating them. The CDR3 length is 12 residues. CDR1 and CDR2 (germline): SEHNR, FQNEAQ (reference sequence). The DNA of the CDR3 is TGTGCCAGCAGCTTCGGAGGGTCTGAAGCTTTCTTT. Protein sequence: CASSFGGSEAFF.